Sequencing of this T cell receptor (beta chain) was carried out in a study of PD-1 blockade in classical Hodgkin lymphoma. The study's findings and limits: No one has yet defined what causes the repertoire differences, which may be disease activity or prior therapy. Baseline TCR diversity was reportedly lower in newly diagnosed patients than in healthy donors. It was reported as lower still in relapsed/refractory patients.

Time point noted: cycle 4 day 1 (C4D1), after 6 weeks of nivolumab. Brentuximab vedotin exposure varied, and every patient relapsed after autologous stem cell transplantation. In the case of this clone: What it binds is not known.

Sequenced by immunoSEQ multiplex PCR; TCRdb stores in-frame clones only, minus some. The table records more than 30,000 clones, just over 75% of them present only once. This CDR3 has 14 residues. V shed 1 base and J shed 4 bases, with 9 bases lying between them. Per the germline V gene, CDR1 is SGHDT and CDR2 is YYEEEE. The chain has TRBV5-6 and TRBJ1-3; perhaps TRBD1 as D (6 bases). The source material was peripheral blood mononuclear cells (PBMCs), sampled before the fourth cycle of nivolumab. The TCR originated in a human donor with classical Hodgkin lymphoma. The CDR3 DNA follows: TGTGCCAGCAGCTTGTCAGGGGCCGGAAACACCATATATTTT. Its protein is CASSLSGAGNTIYF. The full variable domain, rest sourced from reference TRBV5-6 and TRBJ1-3, is DAGVTQSPTHLIKTRGQQVTLRCSPKSGHDTVSWYQQALGQGPQFIFQYYEEEERQRGNFPDRFSGHQFPNYSSELNVNALLLGDSALYLCASSLSGAGNTIYFGEGSWLTVV.